The 9 T cell receptor beta chains reported below all come from one sample, sequenced in a study of memory CD8 T cells in hepatitis C reinfection. As to time point: late/post reinfection, 12 to 24 weeks after detection. Sorted cells were sequenced directly ex vivo without any in vitro expansion. Method: immunoSEQ multiplex PCR; TCRdb's copy keeps in-frame clones and lacks some. Of about 46,000 clones in the sample, 85% to 90% were seen once. Sequenced sample: naive CD8+ T cells sorted from blood. Receptors were obtained from a man aged 18 to 29 with hepatitis C virus infection.

This clone was counted between two and nine times. CDR3 protein: CAGEHRGEKLFF. DNA for the CDR3: TGTGCCGGAGAGCACAGGGGAGAAAAACTGTTTTTT. This chain connects TRBV6-5 to TRBJ1-4, with 7 bases that match TRBD1. The CDR3 is made up of 12 amino acids. The junction had 8 bases not matched to a gene; V was cut back by 11 bases and J by 8 bases. Per the germline V gene, CDR1 is MNHEY and CDR2 is SVGAGI.

This chain links TRBV28 with TRBJ1-1; 9 bases line up with TRBD1. V shed 5 bases and J 4 bases; nucleotides not matched to a gene: 14. The germline gives CDR1 MDHEN, CDR2 SYDVKM. This CDR3 has 17 residues. As DNA, the CDR3 is TGTGCCAGCAGTGAACCGGGACAGGGTTACGGATTCACTGAAGCTTTCTTT. Its translation is CASSEPGQGYGFTEAFF.

This chain links TRBV10-2 with TRBJ1-1; tentatively, D is TRBD1 (6 bases). The V gene lost 4 bases and the J gene lost 8 bases, with 20 bases spanning the gap. CDR1 is WSHSY and CDR2 is SAAADI in the germline V gene. This CDR3 spans 15 amino acids. The CDR3 is CASSGTGWKAPEAFF. For the CDR3, the DNA is TGCGCCAGCAGTGGTACAGGGTGGAAGGCGCCAGAAGCTTTCTTT.

This chain connects TRBV27 to TRBJ2-1; D is possibly TRBD2 (6 bases). CDR3 size: 15 residues. Germline CDR1 is MNHEY and CDR2 is SMNVEV (reference sequence). Trimming cost V 7 bases and J 6 bases, with 19 bases left between them. The CDR3: CASTKRRGEANEQFF. The CDR3 DNA reads TGTGCCAGCACCAAAAGGCGGGGAGAGGCCAATGAGCAGTTCTTC.

This clone appeared once. CDR3 bases: TGCGCCAGCAGCCAAGAATCCGCGGAGACCCAGTACTTC. It codes for CASSQESAETQYF. V is TRBV4-1 and J is TRBJ2-5; no definite D call. Germline lookup yields CDR1 MGHRA and CDR2 YSYEKL. V lost 0 bases and J lost 5, with 7 bases in between. The CDR3 is made up of 13 amino acids.

J is TRBJ2-1 and V is TRBV5-1, with a weak D call TRBD2 (6 bases). The CDR3 is 16 amino acids. Germline assignment: CDR1 SGHRS and CDR2 YFSETQ. The V end lost 4 bases, the J end lost 1 base, and 15 bases lay between the germline ends. The CDR3 here is CASSLNSGESYNEQFF. CDR3 bases: TGCGCCAGCAGCCTAAATAGCGGTGAGTCCTACAATGAGCAGTTCTTC.

The CDR3 region has the DNA TGCGCCAGCAGCCAGGGCCTAATTCAGGGAGGGAATTCGCTAGCCAAAAACATTCAGTACTTC. Protein: CASSQGLIQGGNSLAKNIQYF. The genes are TRBV4-3 and TRBJ2-4, with 7 bases that match TRBD2. The CDR3 sequence is 21 residues long. Germline V CDR1 and CDR2: LGHNA, YSLEER. With 3 bases clipped from V and 0 bases from J, the junction kept 20 bases outside the gene matches.

This clone was counted between two and nine times. The V gene is TRBV7-9, the J gene TRBJ2-1; 9 nucleotides line up with TRBD2. The V segment lost 7 bases and the J segment 4 bases; nucleotides outside the gene matches: 8. This CDR3 comprises 15 residues. Germline V gene data show CDR1 as SEHNR and CDR2 as FQNEAQ (reference sequence). DNA of the CDR3: TGTGCCAGCACCTCAAAGCGGGAGGTGTACAATGAGCAGTTCTTC. This encodes CASTSKREVYNEQFF.

The genes are TRBV6-4 and TRBJ2-3; tentative D call: TRBD1 (5 bases). V was shortened by 10 bases and J by 2 bases, with 13 bases between the two germline ends. The germline gives CDR1 MRHNA, CDR2 SNTAGT. There are 13 residues in the CDR3. CDR3 DNA sequence: TGTGCCACTCCAGGGTTTTTCACAGATACGCAGTATTTT. Its translation is CATPGFFTDTQYF.